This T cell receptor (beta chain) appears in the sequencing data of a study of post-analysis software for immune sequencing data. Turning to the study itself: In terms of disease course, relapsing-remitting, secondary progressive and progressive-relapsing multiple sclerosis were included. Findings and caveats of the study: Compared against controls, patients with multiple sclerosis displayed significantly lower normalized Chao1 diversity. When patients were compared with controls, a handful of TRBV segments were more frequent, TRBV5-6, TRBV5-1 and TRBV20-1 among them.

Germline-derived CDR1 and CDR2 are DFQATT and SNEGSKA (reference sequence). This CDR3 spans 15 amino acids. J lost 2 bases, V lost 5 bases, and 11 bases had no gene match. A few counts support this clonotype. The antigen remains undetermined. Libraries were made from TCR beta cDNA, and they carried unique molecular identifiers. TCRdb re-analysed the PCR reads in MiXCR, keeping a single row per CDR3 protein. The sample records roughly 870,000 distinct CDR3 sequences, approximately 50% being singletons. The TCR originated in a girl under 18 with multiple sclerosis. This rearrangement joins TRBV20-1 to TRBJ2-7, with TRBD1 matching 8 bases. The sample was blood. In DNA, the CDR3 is TGCAGTGCTGGATCAGGGGGCGGGTTTACCTACGAGCAGTACTTC. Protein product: CSAGSGGGFTYEQYF.